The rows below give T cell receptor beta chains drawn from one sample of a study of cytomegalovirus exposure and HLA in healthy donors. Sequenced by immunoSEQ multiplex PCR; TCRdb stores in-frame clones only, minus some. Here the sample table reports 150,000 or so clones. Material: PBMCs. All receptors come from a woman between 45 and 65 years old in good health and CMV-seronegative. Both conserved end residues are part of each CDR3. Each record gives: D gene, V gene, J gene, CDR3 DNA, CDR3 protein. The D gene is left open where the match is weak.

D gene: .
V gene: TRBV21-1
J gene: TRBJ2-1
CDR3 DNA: TGTGCCAGCAGCTACCGGGACACTTCGCAAAAGGGAAATGAGCAGTTCTTC
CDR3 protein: CASSYRDTSQKGNEQFF

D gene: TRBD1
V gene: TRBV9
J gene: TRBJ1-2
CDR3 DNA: TGTGCCAGCAGCCCATGGGGAACAGGGGATAATGGCTACACCTTC
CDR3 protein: CASSPWGTGDNGYTF

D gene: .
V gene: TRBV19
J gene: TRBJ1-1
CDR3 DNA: TGTGCCAGTAGGAGAGCGGGTATGAACACTGAAGCTTTCTTT
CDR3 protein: CASRRAGMNTEAFF

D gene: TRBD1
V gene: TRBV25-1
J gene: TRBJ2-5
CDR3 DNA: TGTGCCAGCAGGGACAGGGGGCGGGAGACCCAGTACTTC
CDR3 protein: CASRDRGRETQYF

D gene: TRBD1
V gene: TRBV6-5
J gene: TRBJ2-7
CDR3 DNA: TGTGCCAGCAGGGACAGGGGGCTGACCTACGAGCAGTACTTC
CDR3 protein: CASRDRGLTYEQYF

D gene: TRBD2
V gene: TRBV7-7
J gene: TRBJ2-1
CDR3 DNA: TGTGCTAGCAGCTTAGCGGGGAGGTACAATGAGCAGTTCTTC
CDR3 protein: CASSLAGRYNEQFF

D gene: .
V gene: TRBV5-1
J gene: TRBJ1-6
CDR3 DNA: TGCGCCAGCAGCTTGGGACGAGCTCGGGATAATTCACCCCTCCACTTT
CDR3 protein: CASSLGRARDNSPLHF

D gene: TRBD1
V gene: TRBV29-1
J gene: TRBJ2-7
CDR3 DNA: TGCAGCGTTGAGATTCCGGGACAGGGGGCCTCTAAGCAGTACTTC
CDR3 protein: CSVEIPGQGASKQYF

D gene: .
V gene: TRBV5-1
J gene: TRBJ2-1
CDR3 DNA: TGCGCCAGCAGCTTGAGGCAGGGAGGGGGCAATGAGCAGTTCTTC
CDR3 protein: CASSLRQGGGNEQFF

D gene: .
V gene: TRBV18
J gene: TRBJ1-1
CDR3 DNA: TGTGCCAGCTCAATTCAGGGTCGGACTGAAGCTTTCTTT
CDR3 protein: CASSIQGRTEAFF

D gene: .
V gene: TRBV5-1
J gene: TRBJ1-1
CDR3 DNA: TGCGCCAGCAGCTTACAGGGGAACACTGAAGCTTTCTTT
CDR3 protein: CASSLQGNTEAFF

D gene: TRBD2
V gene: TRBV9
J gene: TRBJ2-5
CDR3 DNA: TGTGCCAGCAGCCCAGGGACTAGCGGGTACCAAGAGACCCAGTACTTC
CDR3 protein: CASSPGTSGYQETQYF

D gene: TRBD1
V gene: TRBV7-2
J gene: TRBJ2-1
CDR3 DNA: TGTGCCAGCAGCCGTACCCCGGGACAGTACAATGAGCAGTTCTTC
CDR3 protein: CASSRTPGQYNEQFF

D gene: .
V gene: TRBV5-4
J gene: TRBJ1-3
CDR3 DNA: TGTGCCAGCAGCTTGCCGGGAGGCCACTCTGGAAACACCATATATTTT
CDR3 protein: CASSLPGGHSGNTIYF

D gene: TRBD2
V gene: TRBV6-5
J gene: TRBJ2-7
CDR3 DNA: TGTGCCAGCAGTTTTAGCGGGGGAGTGAACGAGCAGTACTTC
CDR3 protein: CASSFSGGVNEQYF

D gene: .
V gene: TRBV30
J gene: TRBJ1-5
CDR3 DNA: TGTGCCTGGAGTGTACGAACGGATCAGCCCCAGCATTTT
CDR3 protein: CAWSVRTDQPQHF